This is a list of T cell receptor beta chains from one sample in a study of shared clonotypes between healthy human individuals. The protocol was immunoSEQ multiplex PCR, while the TCRdb copy is restricted to in-frame clones and leaves out a portion. Counted here are some 2.1 million clones, around 95% occurring once; the ten biggest clones make up less than 2%. The sequenced sample consisted of naive CD8+ T cells from PBMCs. The receptors come from a man between 18 and 35 years old in good health. Some clones in this sample may be carry-over from other donors' samples. Both conserved end residues are part of each CDR3. The order of the fields is clone size, D gene, J gene, V gene, CDR3 DNA, CDR3 protein. A D gene is named only where the DNA matches it firmly. Size is stated for part of the rows, as once, few or many counts, or as a class when the clone is expanded.

>.|TRBD1|TRBJ2-7|TRBV27
TGTGCCAGCAGTTTATCGGTGGGACAGATAAACTACGAGCAGTACTTC
CASSLSVGQINYEQYF
>.|.|TRBJ1-5|TRBV11-3
TGTGCCAGCAGCTTAGATTTGGGGGGAAGCAATCAGCCCCAGCATTTT
CASSLDLGGSNQPQHF
>.|TRBD2|TRBJ2-2|TRBV15
TGTGCCACCAGCAGAGGTCTTTCAGCGACTATAGGGCTAGCGGTGCCCACCGGGGAGCTGTTTTTT
CATSRGLSATIGLAVPTGELFF
>.|.|TRBJ2-7|TRBV10-2
TGCGCCAGCAGTGGGCGAGGTCACGGCTACGAGCAGTACTTC
CASSGRGHGYEQYF
>.|.|TRBJ1-1|TRBV6-1
TGTGCCAGCAGTTCGAACAGGGCGACTGAAGCTTTCTTT
CASSSNRATEAFF
>.|.|TRBJ1-1|TRBV9
TGTGCCAGCAGCTCCGCCGGGGGGCACACTGAAGCTTTCTTT
CASSSAGGHTEAFF
>.|TRBD1|TRBJ2-1|TRBV6-4
TGTGCCAGCAGTGCCGTGGACAGGGTTTACAATGAGCAGTTCTTC
CASSAVDRVYNEQFF
>.|TRBD1|TRBJ2-7|TRBV11-2
TGTGCCAGCAGCACCTCCTCGGACAGGTCCGGCGAGCAGTACTTC
CASSTSSDRSGEQYF
>.|TRBD2|TRBJ2-7|TRBV18
TGTGCCAGCTCACCACCTTGGCGGGAGGTTTCCTACGAGCAGTACTTC
CASSPPWREVSYEQYF
>.|TRBD2|TRBJ2-1|TRBV7-9
TGTGCCAGCAGCGAGATCGCGGGAGGGTATCTCTTGGGAAATGAGCAGTTCTTC
CASSEIAGGYLLGNEQFF
>.|TRBD2|TRBJ2-2|TRBV28
TGTGCCAGCAGTAGCGGGAGTTGGGCCGGGGAGCTGTTTTTT
CASSSGSWAGELFF
>.|.|TRBJ2-7|TRBV29-1
TGCAGCGTTGTCGGGGGGCACCACTCCTACGAGCAGTACTTC
CSVVGGHHSYEQYF
>once|.|TRBJ1-2|TRBV27
TGTGCCAGCAGTTTATCCAGGAGTTATGGCTACACCTTC
CASSLSRSYGYTF
>once|TRBD2|TRBJ2-7|TRBV10-2
TGCGCCAGCAGTGATCGACTAGCAGGAAACTACGAGCAGTACTTC
CASSDRLAGNYEQYF
>.|.|TRBJ2-3|TRBV20-1
TGCAGTGCTAGACTCGTTACTACGCAGTATTTT
CSARLVTTQYF
>.|.|TRBJ2-3|TRBV11-3
TGTGCCAGCAGCTTGGGGTCTGGGCTGCGCACAGATACGCAGTATTTT
CASSLGSGLRTDTQYF
>.|TRBD2|TRBJ2-1|TRBV7-9
TGTGCCAGCAGCAACACAAGGACTAGCGGGAGGGCCAATGAGCAGTTCTTC
CASSNTRTSGRANEQFF
>.|TRBD2|TRBJ2-1|TRBV7-3
TGTGCCAGCAGCTTGCCGACTAACGGGAGGAGACATGAGCAGTTCTTC
CASSLPTNGRRHEQFF
>.|TRBD1|TRBJ1-1|TRBV6-6
TGTGCCAGCAGCCGACAGGGCCGAAACACTGAAGCTTTCTTT
CASSRQGRNTEAFF
>once|.|TRBJ2-7|TRBV28
TGTGCCAGCAGCCCCCCCAGGTCCTCCTACGAGCAGTACTTC
CASSPPRSSYEQYF
>.|.|TRBJ2-2|TRBV4-3
TGCGCCAGCAGCCAAGAAGGCGAAGAGGGCACCGGGGAGCTGTTTTTT
CASSQEGEEGTGELFF
>.|.|TRBJ1-1|TRBV5-6
TGTGCCAGCAGCTTGTCGACAGCCGGAGAAGCTTTCTTT
CASSLSTAGEAFF
>.|.|TRBJ1-1|TRBV11-2
TGTGCCAGCAGCTTAGGGGCTTACACTGAAGCTTTCTTT
CASSLGAYTEAFF
>.|.|TRBJ1-3|TRBV9
TGTGCCAGCACCCTGAATGAGCCCCCCCCCATATATTTT
CASTLNEPPPIYF
>once|.|TRBJ1-2|TRBV9
TGTGCCAGCAGCCGTCCCGGCGCCGGCTACACCTTC
CASSRPGAGYTF
>.|.|TRBJ2-1|TRBV4-1
TGCGCCAGCAGCCAAGCGCAGAATGAGCAGTTCTTC
CASSQAQNEQFF
>.|.|TRBJ2-3|TRBV11-3
TGTGCCAGCAGCTTTAGATTCACAGATACGCAGTATTTT
CASSFRFTDTQYF
>.|TRBD2|TRBJ2-3|TRBV19
TGTGCCAGTAGTTTCGGGACTAGCGGAGGTGCAGATACGCAGTATTTT
CASSFGTSGGADTQYF
>once|.|TRBJ2-1|TRBV7-6
TGTGCCAGCAGCTCCGACGCCGGGAGCTCCTACAATGAGCAGTTCTTC
CASSSDAGSSYNEQFF
>.|.|TRBJ2-2|TRBV6-5
TGTGCCAGCAGTTACCAGGGTTCCGGGGAGCTGTTTTTT
CASSYQGSGELFF
>.|TRBD1|TRBJ2-5|TRBV6-5
TGTGCCAGCAGCCCCTCCGGACAGGCCGAGGAGACCCAGTACTTC
CASSPSGQAEETQYF
>.|TRBD2|TRBJ2-7|TRBV27
TGTGCCAGCAGTTCGGGACTAGCTAGCGAGCAGTACTTC
CASSSGLASEQYF
>.|.|TRBJ2-1|TRBV28
TGTGCCAGCAGTTTACTAGCGAAAAATGAGCAGTTCTTC
CASSLLAKNEQFF
>.|.|TRBJ1-1|TRBV30
TGTGCCTGGAGAGGGGAGTTGGAAGCTTTCTTT
CAWRGELEAFF
>once|.|TRBJ2-5|TRBV11-2
TGTGCCAGCAGCTTAGGGGCATCGCTCCAAGAGACCCAGTACTTC
CASSLGASLQETQYF
>.|TRBD2|TRBJ2-7|TRBV2
TGTGCCAGCAGTGGACTAGCGGAGATAAGCTCCTACGAGCAGTACTTC
CASSGLAEISSYEQYF
>.|.|TRBJ2-7|TRBV28
TGTGCCAGCAGTGAGTCCCTCCGGGGACGGATCTACGAGCAGTACTTC
CASSESLRGRIYEQYF
>.|.|TRBJ2-2|TRBV4-2
TGTGCCAGCAGCCAAGATACCAGAGAGCTGTTTTTT
CASSQDTRELFF
>.|.|TRBJ1-2|TRBV28
TGTGCCGCGGAGGCAGCTACTAACTATGGCTACACCTTC
CAAEAATNYGYTF
>.|.|TRBJ2-5|TRBV27
TGTGCCAGCACCAGATCCGGGGCCAAAGAGACCCAGTACTTC
CASTRSGAKETQYF
>.|TRBD1|TRBJ1-1|TRBV5-6
TGTGCCAGCAGCACCGGGAGGACAGGGGGCACTGAAGCTTTCTTT
CASSTGRTGGTEAFF
>.|TRBD2|TRBJ2-5|TRBV2
TGTGCCAGCAGTGAGGGGACTAGCGGGAGAATGGAGACCCAGTACTTC
CASSEGTSGRMETQYF
>.|TRBD1|TRBJ1-2|TRBV19
TGTGCCAGTAGTCTCTTCGGGACAGTTAAATATGGCTACACCTTC
CASSLFGTVKYGYTF
>.|.|TRBJ1-4|TRBV25-1
TGTGCCAGCAGTGAAACCCCGGGCAGGTTGGAAAAACTGTTTTTT
CASSETPGRLEKLFF
>once|.|TRBJ2-7|TRBV11-2
TGTGCCAGCAGCTTAGTGTTAGCCCGCTCCTACGAGCAGTACTTC
CASSLVLARSYEQYF
>.|.|TRBJ2-7|TRBV11-2
TGTGCCAGCGGGATTGGAGGGACCTACGAGCAGTACTTC
CASGIGGTYEQYF
>once|TRBD2|TRBJ2-3|TRBV30
TGTGCCTGGAGTGGTGGACTAGCGGGACTCACAGATACGCAGTATTTT
CAWSGGLAGLTDTQYF